What follows is one T cell receptor (beta chain) and its context. The target antigen is unknown. MiXCR was run by TCRdb on the 5' RACE reads, yielding one entry per CDR3 protein. The repertoire holds some 500,000 distinct CDR3 sequences, with approximately 9.6% as singletons. This entry belongs to a study of identical twins. General study points: An excess of low generation probability was shown by twin-shared out-of-frame alpha sequences.

V lost 5 bases and J lost 7, with 9 bases in between. Germline loops: CDR1 LGHDT, CDR2 YNNKEL (reference sequence). The CDR3 is made up of 11 amino acids. These same data were also listed under a study on yellow fever vaccine responses in identical twins.

V is TRBV3-1 and J is TRBJ2-7, with D unresolved. The clonotype comes from a young woman in good health. The sample comprised PBMCs. CDR3 residues: CASSDLGEQYF. CDR3 in DNA: TGTGCCAGCAGCGACCTTGGGGAGCAGTACTTC.